Presented here are 4 T cell receptor beta chains from one specimen sequenced in a study of tumor-infiltrating lymphocytes in primary liver carcinoma. Total RNA amounting to 500 ng was the source from which TCR beta cDNA was made with a constant-region primer. Slightly modified ARM-PCR, run as three nested multiplex PCR rounds, produced the TCR beta libraries. It was with TRBV1-TRBV30 forward primers and a C-beta reverse primer that the first two PCR rounds were run, at roughly 9 cycles each. From the multiplex PCR reads, TCRdb called clonotypes with MiXCR, one entry per CDR3 protein. The sample shows a few hundred thousand distinct CDR3 sequences, about 50% of them seen only once. Blood RNA originated from unsorted whole blood, with germline DNA additionally extracted. Sequenced sample: peripheral blood. These receptors were obtained from a woman in her 30s with primary liver carcinoma and hepatitis B virus infection.

The chain recombines TRBV7-9 with TRBJ2-3; D possibly corresponds to TRBD2 (6 bases). CDR1 is SEHNR, CDR2 FQNEAQ, per germline (reference sequence). CDR3 length: 15 residues. Between the trimmed V and J ends, which lost 2 bases and 6 bases, there was a span of 15 bases. CDR3 DNA sequence: TGTGCCAGCAGCTTAACCGGCGGGAAGCAGGATACGCAGTATTTT. Protein product: CASSLTGGKQDTQYF.

This clonotype was seen only a few times. The chain is built from TRBV7-8 and TRBJ2-7, with 13 bases lining up with TRBD2. The ends lost 3 bases at V and 7 bases at J; junction bases unmatched: 6. CDR3 length: 15 residues. Germline V gene lookup returns CDR1 SGHVS and CDR2 FQNEAQ. The CDR3 sequence: CASSFRTSGGFEQYF. The CDR3 DNA is TGTGCCAGCAGCTTTCGGACTAGCGGGGGCTTTGAGCAGTACTTC.

To note about this clonotype: The conserved final phenylalanine or tryptophan is absent from the CDR3, which likely points to a read error. The chain couples TRBV5-6 to TRBJ2-1, with TRBD1 as a possible D gene (6 bases). In germline, CDR1 is SGHDT, CDR2 YYEEEE. With 0 bases removed from V and 0 bases from J, the gap between germline ends came to 7 bases. The CDR3 extends over 15 amino acids. CDR3 in amino acids: CASSLGDNSYNEQFS. The DNA for the CDR3 is TGTGCCAGCAGCTTGGGGGACAACTCCTACAATGAGCAGTTCTCC.

Turning to this clonotype: A much more abundant neighbour one base away suggests this may be a read error. The gene calls are TRBV12-3 or TRBV12-4 and TRBJ2-4, with TRBD2 matching 8 bases. CDR3 length: 20 amino acids. With 5 bases clipped from V and 7 bases from J, the junction kept 25 bases outside the gene matches. In nucleotides, the CDR3 is TGTGCCAGCAGTCCAACCAGGAAGATAGCGGGAACCCCCCCAAGGAACATTCAGTACTTC. It yields the protein CASSPTRKIAGTPPRNIQYF.